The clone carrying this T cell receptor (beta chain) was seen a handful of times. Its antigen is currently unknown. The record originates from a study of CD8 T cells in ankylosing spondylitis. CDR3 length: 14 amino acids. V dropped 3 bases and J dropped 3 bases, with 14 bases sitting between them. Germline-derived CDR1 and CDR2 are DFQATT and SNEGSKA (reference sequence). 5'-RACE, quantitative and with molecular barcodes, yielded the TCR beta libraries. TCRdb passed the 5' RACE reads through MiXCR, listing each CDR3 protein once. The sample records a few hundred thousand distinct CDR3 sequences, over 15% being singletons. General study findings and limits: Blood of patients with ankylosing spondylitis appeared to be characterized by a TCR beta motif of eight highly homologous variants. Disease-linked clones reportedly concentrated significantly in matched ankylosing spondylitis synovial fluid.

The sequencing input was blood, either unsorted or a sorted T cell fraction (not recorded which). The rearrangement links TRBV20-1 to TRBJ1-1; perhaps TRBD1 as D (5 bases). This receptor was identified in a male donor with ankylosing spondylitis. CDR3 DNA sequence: TGCAGTGCTAGCAGGGCAGGCCTCGACACTGAAGCTTTCTTT. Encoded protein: CSASRAGLDTEAFF.